These 11 T cell receptor beta chains came from one sample sequenced in a study of blood T cell repertoires in COVID-19. Generated by immunoSEQ multiplex PCR, the TCRdb table keeps only in-frame clones and is missing some. The table lists over 35,000 clones, 87% of them singletons. The sequenced sample consisted of peripheral blood. These receptors originate from a man aged 35 to 55 with COVID-19, enrolled during active disease.

The V gene is TRBV6-6, the J gene TRBJ2-2, with 7 positions matching TRBD1. Germline V gives CDR1 MNHNY, CDR2 SVGAGI (reference sequence). V gave up 0 bases and J gave up 2 bases; unmatched junction bases: 3. This CDR3 is built from 16 residues. CDR3 region: CASSYSTGINTGELFF. Written as DNA, the CDR3 is TGTGCCAGCAGTTACTCGACAGGGATCAACACCGGGGAGCTGTTTTTT.

The V gene is TRBV11-3, the J gene TRBJ2-7; the match to TRBD1 covers 7 bases. Losses at the gene ends were 0 bases for V and 0 bases for J; bases not matched to a gene: 5. CDR1 is SGHNT, CDR2 YENEEA, per germline. This CDR3 spans 16 amino acids. CDR3 loop: CASSLEFRGSSYEQYF. In DNA form, the CDR3 reads TGTGCCAGCAGCTTAGAGTTCAGGGGGAGCTCCTACGAGCAGTACTTC.

The rearrangement uses TRBV10-3 and TRBJ2-5, with 13 bases identical to TRBD2. The CDR3 spans 15 residues. The germline V gene has CDR1 ENHRY and CDR2 SYGVKD. Losses at the gene ends were 6 bases for V and 5 bases for J; bases not matched to a gene: 6. The CDR3 DNA follows: TGTGCCATCAGCTCCGGGACTAGCGGGATTGAGACCCAGTACTTC. This codes for CAISSGTSGIETQYF.

The chain combines TRBV9 with TRBJ1-2; 7 positions agree with TRBD1. CDR3 length: 13 residues. Looked up from germline, CDR1 is SGDLS and CDR2 is YYNGEE. V gave up 4 bases and J gave up 6 bases; unmatched junction bases: 6. The CDR3 region is CASSRDSRDGYTF. The DNA for the CDR3 is TGTGCCAGCAGCCGGGACAGTCGGGATGGCTACACCTTC.

The chain recombines TRBV28 with TRBJ2-2; 9 nucleotides agree with TRBD1. The CDR3 totals 16 residues. Germline CDR1 is MDHEN and CDR2 is SYDVKM. The trim removed 8 bases at V and 4 bases at J, leaving 11 bases unmatched. The DNA of the CDR3 is TGTGCCAGCTTTCCCGGGACAGGGATTCGCACCGGGGAGCTGTTTTTT. This codes for CASFPGTGIRTGELFF.

The chain links TRBV21-1 to TRBJ2-5; the table's D gene call, TRBD2, was not cross checked with the DNA. TRBV21-1 is classified as a pseudogene. The CDR3 is made up of 15 amino acids. CDR3 DNA sequence: TGTGCCAGCAGCAAAAAGTTCGCGTACCAAGAGACCCAGTACTTC. Its protein product is CASSKKFAYQETQYF.

This clone was found once. The chain links TRBV18 to TRBJ2-1, with 11 nucleotides matching TRBD1. The V gene's germline CDR1 is KGHSH and CDR2 LQKENI. This CDR3 region has 15 residues. The V gene end was trimmed by 5 bases and the J gene end by 9 bases; junction bases not matched to a gene: 9. The CDR3 region has the DNA TGTGCCAGCTCATTACCGGGACAGGGGGTTGTTGAGCAGTTCTTC. Its protein is CASSLPGQGVVEQFF.

V usage is TRBV2 and J usage is TRBJ2-1, with 9 nucleotides matching TRBD2. The CDR3 has 16 residues. The germline gives CDR1 SNHLY, CDR2 FYNNEI. V was clipped by 8 bases and J by 4 bases; unmatched bases: 12. The CDR3 nucleotides are TGTGCCAGCGGAGAAGGGCGGGAGGGCCGATACAATGAGCAGTTCTTC. Its protein is CASGEGREGRYNEQFF. Using reference TRBV2 and TRBJ2-1 for the parts outside the CDR3, the full variable domain is EPEVTQTPSHQVTQMGQEVILRCVPISNHLYFYWYRQILGQKVEFLVSFYNNEISEKSEIFDDQFSVERPDGSNFTLKIRSTKLEDSAMYFCASGEGREGRYNEQFFGPGTRLTVL.

This chain joins TRBV5-1 and TRBJ1-1, with 9 bases fitting TRBD1. J gave up 0 bases and V 4 bases, and 7 bases lay outside the gene matches. Germline V gives CDR1 SGHRS, CDR2 YFSETQ. The CDR3 spans 16 residues. CDR3 in DNA: TGCGCCAGCAGCAGGGACAGGGTGAGCATGAACACTGAAGCTTTCTTT. It translates to CASSRDRVSMNTEAFF.

V usage is TRBV14 and J usage is TRBJ1-2; D remains unclear. Per the germline V gene, CDR1 is SGHDN and CDR2 is FVKESK. This CDR3 is built from 14 residues. The V gene lost 2 bases and the J gene lost 7 bases, with 14 bases spanning the gap. This CDR3 is CASSQYLVGSGYTF. The CDR3 DNA reads TGTGCCAGCAGCCAATATCTGGTTGGTAGTGGCTACACCTTC.

The rearrangement uses TRBV5-1 and TRBJ1-1; 7 nucleotides agree with TRBD1. J gave up 3 bases and V 4 bases, and 3 bases lay outside the gene matches. Germline values: CDR1 SGHRS, CDR2 YFSETQ. CDR3 length equals 13 residues. The CDR3 DNA reads TGCGCCAGCAGCACGGACAGGTACACTGAAGCTTTCTTT. Translated, it gives CASSTDRYTEAFF.